These 32 T cell receptor beta chains came from one sample sequenced in a study of OX40 agonist ivuxolimab in advanced cancers. Produced via immunoSEQ multiplex PCR; TCRdb's table is partial and in-frame only. Of about 64,000 clones in the sample, 84% are singletons; the top ten hold 2% to 3%. Material: CD4+ or CD8+ T cells sorted from blood, obtained in a trial of the OX40 agonist ivuxolimab. These receptors all come from an adult with an advanced solid tumor such as melanoma, head and neck, liver or kidney cancer.

The chain couples TRBV30 to TRBJ2-7; possible D gene TRBD1, 6 bases. Trimming shortened V by 5 bases and J by 2 bases, and 22 bases separated the two germline ends. CDR1 GTSNPN and CDR2 SVGIG come from the germline V gene (reference sequence). The CDR3 is made up of 16 amino acids. The CDR3 protein is CAWGPSGHIKAYEQYF. In DNA, the CDR3 is TGTGCCTGGGGACCTTCGGGACACATAAAGGCCTACGAGCAGTACTTC. The full variable domain, completed using reference TRBV30 and TRBJ2-7, is SQTIHQWPATLVQPVGSPLSLECTVEGTSNPNLYWYRQAAGRGLQLLFYSVGIGQISSEVPQNLSASRPQDRQFILSSKKLLLSDSGFYLCAWGPSGHIKAYEQYFGPGTRLTVT.

V and J are TRBV19 and TRBJ1-3; D is perhaps TRBD1 (6 bases). The CDR3 spans 14 residues. V dropped 7 bases and J dropped 0 bases, with 10 bases sitting between them. Germline CDR1 reads LNHDA; CDR2 reads SQIVND (reference sequence). The chain's CDR3 is CASNGGSSGNTIYF. The CDR3 DNA sequence: TGTGCCAGTAATGGGGGCAGCTCTGGAAACACCATATATTTT.

This clone has more than one count but fewer than ten. The chain employs TRBV25-1 and TRBJ1-3; D may be TRBD1 (6 bases). The CDR3 length is 16 residues. V was clipped by 10 bases and J by 3 bases, with 22 bases between them. Germline-derived CDR1 and CDR2 are MGHDK and SYGVNS. CDR3 region: CATRSWGADGGNTIYF. CDR3 DNA sequence: TGTGCCACCCGCTCGTGGGGGGCGGACGGTGGAAACACCATATATTTT.

This clone is categorized as medium-sized. This chain links TRBV5-1 with TRBJ2-7; D not certain. CDR1 and CDR2 (germline): SGHRS, YFSETQ. V was clipped by 2 bases and J by 5 bases, with 20 bases between them. The length of the CDR3 is 16 residues. For the CDR3, the DNA is TGCGCCAGCAGCTTTGCATCAGGCCCCGGCCCCAACGAGCAGTACTTC. This encodes CASSFASGPGPNEQYF.

The gene calls are TRBV27 and TRBJ1-5, with 11 bases lining up with TRBD1. The CDR3 covers 17 residues. V lost 4 bases and J lost 1; bases outside the gene matches: 6. Per germline, CDR1 MNHEY and CDR2 SMNVEV (reference sequence). The CDR3 sequence: CASSSPGQGESNQPQHF. CDR3 coding DNA: TGTGCCAGCAGTTCACCGGGACAGGGGGAAAGCAATCAGCCCCAGCATTTT.

The chain uses TRBV7-9 and TRBJ2-5, with 10 bases identical to TRBD2. J lost 5 bases, V lost 7 bases, and 13 bases had no gene match. Germline values: CDR1 SEHNR, CDR2 FQNEAQ (reference sequence). This CDR3 has 16 residues. CDR3 coding DNA: TGTGCCAGCACCCCGGCGGTTCTAGCGGGGGTGGAGACCCAGTACTTC. Translating it yields CASTPAVLAGVETQYF.

Many counts were recorded for this clone. The chain couples TRBV11-2 to TRBJ1-3, with D hard to call. Germline CDR1 is SGHAT and CDR2 is FQNNGV. V lost 3 bases to trimming and J lost 0 bases, with 18 bases between them. This CDR3 is built from 18 residues. For the CDR3, the DNA is TGTGCCAGCAGCTTTGGGGTTTCCTTTTTGGGCTCTGGAAACACCATATATTTT. Translating gives CASSFGVSFLGSGNTIYF. The entire variable domain, with the rest obtained from reference TRBV11-2 and TRBJ1-3, is as follows: EAGVAQSPRYKIIEKRQSVAFWCNPISGHATLYWYQQILGQGPKLLIQFQNNGVVDDSQLPKDRFSAERLKGVDSTLKIQPAKLEDSAVYLCASSFGVSFLGSGNTIYFGEGSWLTVV.

The chain couples TRBV10-3 to TRBJ1-2; D may be TRBD1 (6 bases). Germline V lookup: CDR1 ENHRY, CDR2 SYGVKD. CDR3 length equals 11 residues. Trimming removed 5 bases from V and 8 bases from J, with 9 bases in between. CDR3 loop: CAISRQEGYTF. The CDR3 DNA sequence: TGTGCCATCAGTCGACAGGAGGGCTACACCTTC.

The chain is built from TRBV9 and TRBJ2-1, with TRBD2 matching over 10 bases. Germline assignment: CDR1 SGDLS and CDR2 YYNGEE. Trimming at V came to 3 bases and at J to 3 bases, leaving 3 bases not matched to a gene. The CDR3 length is 15 residues. The CDR3 DNA is TGTGCCAGCAGCGATAGCGGGGGGCGCTACAATGAGCAGTTCTTC. This sequence encodes CASSDSGGRYNEQFF.

This clone has more than one count but fewer than ten. The V and J genes are TRBV6-5 and TRBJ1-2; D possibly corresponds to TRBD1 (5 bases). The CDR3 length is 12 residues. The V end was cut by 6 bases, the J end by 7 bases, with 12 bases between. Germline CDR1 and CDR2: MNHEY and SVGAGI. The CDR3 sequence: CASRSFQGGYTF. Written as DNA, the CDR3 is TGTGCCAGCAGGTCCTTCCAGGGTGGCTACACCTTC.

J is TRBJ1-1 and V is TRBV30; 7 positions match TRBD1. Unmatched junction bases numbered 7, after V lost 3 bases and J lost 0 bases. This CDR3 is built from 15 residues. Looked up from germline, CDR1 is GTSNPN and CDR2 is SVGIG (reference sequence). The CDR3 DNA reads as TGTGCCTGGAGAGGACAGGTTGGGGTGAACACTGAAGCTTTCTTT. Protein product: CAWRGQVGVNTEAFF. Full variable domain (outside the CDR3, taken from reference TRBV30 and TRBJ1-1): SQTIHQWPATLVQPVGSPLSLECTVEGTSNPNLYWYRQAAGRGLQLLFYSVGIGQISSEVPQNLSASRPQDRQFILSSKKLLLSDSGFYLCAWRGQVGVNTEAFFGQGTRLTVV.

This chain uses TRBV4-1 with TRBJ1-4; D may be TRBD1 (6 bases). Trimming shortened V by 5 bases and J by 7 bases, and 17 bases separated the two germline ends. In germline, CDR1 is MGHRA, CDR2 YSYEKL. CDR3 length equals 15 residues. The DNA of the CDR3 is TGCGCCAGCAGCGAAGGAGGAGGGGGTCGTGAAAAACTGTTTTTT. Protein: CASSEGGGGREKLFF.

This rearrangement joins TRBV4-1 to TRBJ2-7, with 7 nucleotides matching TRBD1. This CDR3 is 14 amino acids long. Germline CDR1 and CDR2: MGHRA and YSYEKL. After removal of 3 bases from V and 4 bases from J, the junction contained 6 bases not matched to a gene. The CDR3 nucleotides are TGCGCCAGCAGCCACACAGGGGAACCTTACGAGCAGTACTTC. This gives the protein CASSHTGEPYEQYF.

CDR3 in amino acids: CASSLTPLWDNEQFF. In DNA form, the CDR3 reads TGTGCCAGCAGTCTGACACCTCTATGGGACAATGAGCAGTTCTTC. The rearrangement joins TRBV6-5 to TRBJ2-1; D gene uncertain. Trimming stripped 5 bases from V and 5 bases from J, with 16 bases between. The V gene's germline CDR1 is MNHEY and CDR2 SVGAGI. The CDR3 spans 15 residues.

The chain uses TRBV11-2 and TRBJ1-5, with 9 bases aligning to TRBD1. CDR1 SGHAT and CDR2 FQNNGV come from the germline V gene. The trim removed 5 bases at V and 9 bases at J, leaving 11 bases unmatched. The CDR3 extends over 15 amino acids. CDR3 in amino acids: CASSPWGQGGAPQHF. The DNA of the CDR3 is TGTGCCAGCAGCCCGTGGGGACAGGGCGGTGCGCCCCAGCATTTT.

The rearrangement joins TRBV7-2 to TRBJ2-7; no reliable D call. The V gene lost 2 bases and the J gene lost 5 bases, with 7 bases spanning the gap. CDR1 and CDR2 from the germline V gene are SGHTA and FQGNSA. CDR3 size: 12 residues. The CDR3 region has the DNA TGTGCCAGCAGCTTAAGTCGAAACGAGCAGTACTTC. This encodes CASSLSRNEQYF.

The rearrangement uses TRBV6-1 and TRBJ1-5; D unresolved. The length of the CDR3 is 18 residues. With 2 bases removed from V and 0 bases from J, the gap between germline ends came to 17 bases. Germline V gives CDR1 MNHNS, CDR2 SASEGT. The CDR3 sequence is CASSELWVGLLSNQPQHF. For the CDR3, the DNA is TGTGCCAGCAGTGAACTCTGGGTGGGCTTGCTTAGCAATCAGCCCCAGCATTTT.

The V and J genes are TRBV6-1 and TRBJ1-3, with 7 bases matching TRBD1. V lost 4 bases to trimming and J lost 0 bases; unmatched junction nucleotides: 9. Per germline, CDR1 MNHNS and CDR2 SASEGT. This CDR3 contains 17 residues. The CDR3 sequence is CASSARTGGPSGNTIYF. The CDR3 DNA reads as TGTGCCAGCAGTGCCCGGACAGGTGGACCCTCTGGAAACACCATATATTTT.

J is TRBJ2-1 and V is TRBV7-8; 10 nucleotides align to TRBD1. CDR1 and CDR2 from the germline V gene are SGHVS and FQNEAQ. This CDR3 has 13 residues. After removal of 4 bases from V and 8 bases from J, the junction contained 2 bases not matched to a gene. The CDR3: CASSWDRGYEQFF. The CDR3 DNA reads as TGTGCCAGCAGCTGGGACAGGGGATATGAGCAGTTCTTC.

The rearrangement uses TRBV11-2 and TRBJ2-7; tentatively, D is TRBD1 (6 bases). This CDR3 comprises 15 residues. Trimming removed 6 bases at V and 6 bases at J, with 21 bases between. Germline V lookup: CDR1 SGHAT, CDR2 FQNNGV. DNA of the CDR3: TGTGCCAGCAGAAAACCCGGGACAAGGGGGTTCGAGCAGTACTTC. Translation gives CASRKPGTRGFEQYF.

This chain connects TRBV2 to TRBJ2-5, with 8 positions matching TRBD1. The CDR3 runs to 15 residues. Per germline, CDR1 SNHLY and CDR2 FYNNEI. J lost 5 bases, V lost 5 bases, and 10 bases had no gene match. The CDR3 spells CASSLPGQVMETQYF. CDR3 nucleotide sequence: TGTGCCAGCAGTTTGCCGGGACAGGTTATGGAGACCCAGTACTTC. Looking up the rest from reference TRBV2 and TRBJ2-5 gives the full variable domain: EPEVTQTPSHQVTQMGQEVILRCVPISNHLYFYWYRQILGQKVEFLVSFYNNEISEKSEIFDDQFSVERPDGSNFTLKIRSTKLEDSAMYFCASSLPGQVMETQYFGPGTRLLVL.

In this sample, this clone turned up many times. The V call is TRBV6-6, the J call TRBJ1-4; D remains ambiguous. The CDR3 extends over 14 amino acids. CDR1 is MNHNY and CDR2 is SVGAGI in the germline V gene (reference sequence). V lost 6 bases and J 7 bases, leaving 15 bases between the germline ends. The chain's CDR3 is CASSHGVNSEKLFF. CDR3 DNA: TGTGCCAGCAGCCATGGGGTCAACTCTGAAAAACTGTTTTTT.

V usage is TRBV5-1 and J usage is TRBJ2-3, with D possibly matching TRBD2 (6 bases). Germline CDR1 and CDR2: SGHRS and YFSETQ. Trimming pared 3 bases from V and 3 bases from J, leaving 14 bases between. The length of the CDR3 is 15 residues. The CDR3 nucleotides read TGCGCCAGCAGCTCGACTAGTATCCGGACAGATACGCAGTATTTT. This gives the protein CASSSTSIRTDTQYF.

The gene calls are TRBV20-1 and TRBJ2-3; TRBD1 aligns across 7 bases. V dropped 6 bases and J dropped 6; count of bases not matched to a gene: 3. Looked up from germline, CDR1 is DFQATT and CDR2 is SNEGSKA (reference sequence). The CDR3 contains 11 residues. The CDR3 nucleotides read TGCAGTGCGTACAGGGGCGATACGCAGTATTTT. This encodes CSAYRGDTQYF.

This clone has only one observation. Written as DNA, the CDR3 is TGTGCCAGCAGCACACAGGATAACTATGGCTACACCTTC. Protein sequence: CASSTQDNYGYTF. The chain is built from TRBV6-6 and TRBJ1-2, with D tentatively TRBD1 (5 bases). There are 13 residues in the CDR3. The V end was cut by 6 bases, the J end by 1 base, with 9 bases between. Germline V lookup: CDR1 MNHNY, CDR2 SVGAGI (reference sequence).

The V gene is TRBV5-4, the J gene TRBJ2-1, with D possibly matching TRBD2 (5 bases). The CDR3 has 14 amino acids. CDR1 is SGHNT, CDR2 YYREEE, per germline (reference sequence). With 4 bases removed from V and 6 bases from J, the gap between germline ends came to 14 bases. The CDR3 loop is CASSDQRSVNEQFF. CDR3 nucleotides: TGTGCCAGCAGCGACCAACGTAGCGTCAATGAGCAGTTCTTC.

The CDR3 loop reads CASNWEGYGYTF. As DNA, the CDR3 is TGTGCCAGTAACTGGGAGGGGTATGGCTACACCTTC. This chain uses TRBV19 with TRBJ1-2; D is possibly TRBD1 (5 bases). Trimming removed 7 bases at V and 5 bases at J, with 11 bases between. The V gene's germline CDR1 is LNHDA and CDR2 SQIVND (reference sequence). The CDR3 covers 12 residues.

In the case of this clone: Other DNA sequences of this sample code for an identical CDR3. The chain links TRBV18 to TRBJ2-2; unclear D gene. With 3 bases removed from V and 1 base from J, the gap between germline ends came to 9 bases. This CDR3 contains 15 residues. Germline CDR1 reads KGHSH; CDR2 reads LQKENI. DNA for the CDR3: TGTGCCAGCTCACCTCCGCGTGGGAACACCGGGGAGCTGTTTTTT. Amino acids: CASSPPRGNTGELFF.

The genes are TRBV5-4 and TRBJ2-7; 7 positions match TRBD2. The germline CDR1 and CDR2 sequences are SGHNT and YYREEE (reference sequence). J was trimmed by 7 bases and V by 4 bases; bases with no gene match: 5. The CDR3 is made up of 12 amino acids. CDR3 residues: CASSAGLQEQYF. The CDR3 DNA follows: TGTGCCAGCAGCGCGGGACTACAGGAGCAGTACTTC.

The chain uses TRBV15 and TRBJ2-7; D is unclear. Germline V CDR1 and CDR2: LNHNV, YYDKDF (reference sequence). Trimming stripped 1 base from V and 2 bases from J, with 6 bases between. The CDR3 is made up of 13 amino acids. CDR3 DNA sequence: TGTGCCACCAGCAGAGGGGCAGCCTACGAGCAGTACTTC. Its translation: CATSRGAAYEQYF.

The sample holds one count of this clone. The rearrangement joins TRBV11-3 to TRBJ2-2; 13 positions agree with TRBD2. Germline V gives CDR1 SGHNT, CDR2 YENEEA. The CDR3 is 15 residues long. V lost 5 bases and J lost 6; bases outside the gene matches: 3. Written as DNA, the CDR3 is TGTGCCAGCAGCCTAGGGACTAGCGGGGCCGGGGAGCTGTTTTTT. Translating it yields CASSLGTSGAGELFF.

The V and J genes are TRBV2 and TRBJ2-7; the D is unclear. CDR1 and CDR2 from the germline V gene are SNHLY and FYNNEI. The V gene lost 7 bases and the J gene lost 1 base, with 14 bases spanning the gap. CDR3 size: 14 residues. The DNA for the CDR3 is TGTGCCAGCAACATTGTTGGGGATTCCTACGAGCAGTACTTC. It codes for CASNIVGDSYEQYF.